This T cell receptor beta chain was sequenced in a study of T cells after yellow fever vaccination. Study summary: SMART-Seq v4 Ultra Low Input prepared the low-cell-number fractions.

The CDR3 length is 16 residues. The V gene lost 3 bases and the J gene lost 0 bases, with 12 bases spanning the gap. Germline CDR1 and CDR2: SGHDN and FVKESK. About this clonotype: Its antigen is unknown.

Conversion of TCR transcripts into cDNA relied on 5'RACE template switching, which added a universal primer site and UMIs. TCRdb re-analysed the 5' RACE reads in MiXCR, keeping a single row per CDR3 protein. The sample lists over 300,000 distinct CDR3 sequences, about 6.9% occurring once. Study results and caveats: Subsequent booster samples again held most clones from primary vaccination (just under 98% CD4, about 90% CD8). A weaker but faster secondary response was observed, peaking on day 5 versus 15.

The receptor was derived from a man younger than 35 who received the YFV17D yellow fever vaccine. The sample consisted of PBMCs, taken roughly 45 days after the first yellow fever vaccination. The rearrangement links TRBV14 to TRBJ1-3, with D perhaps TRBD1 (6 bases). The CDR3 is CASSHRDTYSGNTIYF. The CDR3, as DNA: TGTGCCAGCAGCCACCGGGACACCTACTCTGGAAACACCATATATTTT.